Included here is one T cell receptor (beta chain) sequence, with context. With a much larger clone just one base away, this may be a read error. The CDR3 is 14 residues long. Germline V gene lookup returns CDR1 SSHAT and CDR2 FNYEAQ (reference sequence). TCRdb used MiXCR to reprocess the RT-PCR reads, holding one entry per CDR3 protein. The sample includes about 680,000 distinct CDR3 sequences, more than 13% seen only once; the top ten take 3.6%. The clonotype was recovered from a female donor in good health, serving as a healthy control. The material sequenced was memory CD4+ T cells from blood. The V call is TRBV7-7, the J call TRBJ2-1; 8 positions agree with TRBD2. The CDR3 sequence: CASSSAGEAAAQFF. The DNA of the CDR3 is TGTGCTAGCAGCTCAGCGGGAGAGGCGGCAGCGCAGTTCTTC.